The 32 T cell receptor beta chains in this list originate from one sample, sequenced in a study of CD8+CD57+ T cells in acquired aplastic anemia. According to the study, genomic DNA was the template for TCR beta VDJ and CDR3 profiling. TCRdb independently ran MiXCR on the reads; one entry per CDR3 protein. The data show 200,000 or so distinct CDR3 sequences, less than 65% seen once. Sequencing was done on a sample of sorted CD4+, CD8+, or CD8+CD57+ T cells (not recorded which) from PBMCs. These TCRs come from a human donor with severe aplastic anemia or a healthy control (not recorded which).

Turning to this clonotype: The junction differs from germline at one of its ends, possibly a read error. The genes are TRBV29-1 and TRBJ2-3; tentative D call: TRBD1 (5 bases). Germline V gene lookup returns CDR1 SQVTM and CDR2 ANQGSEA. The CDR3 extends over 12 amino acids. The CDR3 spells CSGLTEPDTQYF. The CDR3 nucleotides are TGCAGCGGCCTGACAGAGCCAGATACGCAGTACTTT.

This chain joins TRBV29-1 and TRBJ2-2; D ambiguous. Germline V gene data show CDR1 as SQVTM and CDR2 as ANQGSEA. V lost 4 bases to trimming and J lost 3 bases, with 12 bases between them. The CDR3 sequence is 14 residues long. The CDR3 DNA sequence: TGCAGCGTTGGATATAGTGGGGACACCGGGGAGCTGTTTTTT. As protein: CSVGYSGDTGELFF.

V is TRBV7-3 and J is TRBJ1-4; D is unclear. V dropped 2 bases and J dropped 4 bases, with 11 bases sitting between them. This CDR3 spans 15 amino acids. Germline V gives CDR1 SGHTA, CDR2 FQGTGA. CDR3 protein: CASSLSGVGNEKLFF. CDR3 nucleotides: TGTGCCAGCAGCTTATCCGGGGTTGGTAATGAAAAACTGTTTTTT.

V gene TRBV2 combines with J gene TRBJ1-2, with unresolved D. The CDR3 extends over 13 amino acids. Trimming stripped 10 bases from V and 7 bases from J, with 19 bases between. Germline V gene lookup returns CDR1 SNHLY and CDR2 FYNNEI. The CDR3, as DNA: TGTGCCACAGTAAGCCCCTTAAGAGGTGGCTACACCTTC. Its protein product is CATVSPLRGGYTF.

V gene TRBV9 combines with J gene TRBJ2-7, with a weak D call TRBD2 (5 bases). Between the trimmed V and J ends, which lost 0 bases and 0 bases, there was a span of 13 bases. The CDR3 has 16 amino acids. Germline CDR1 reads SGDLS; CDR2 reads YYNGEE. As DNA, the CDR3 is TGTGCCAGCAGCGTAGATCGGAGCGGCAGCTCCTACGAGCAGTACTTC. Its translation is CASSVDRSGSSYEQYF.

V and J are TRBV7-2 and TRBJ1-1, with 10 positions matching TRBD1. The germline V gene has CDR1 SGHTA and CDR2 FQGNSA. Trimming removed 5 bases from V and 10 bases from J; junction bases left unmatched: 4. This CDR3 spans 12 amino acids. CDR3 bases: TGTGCCAGCAGCATGGGACAGGGGCGAGCTTTCTTT. It yields the protein CASSMGQGRAFF.

This clonotype was recorded a few times. This chain uses TRBV19 with TRBJ1-5, with D unresolved. With 8 bases removed from V and 4 bases from J, the gap between germline ends came to 9 bases. This CDR3 region has 12 residues. Germline V gene sequence: CDR1 LNHDA, CDR2 SQIVND (reference sequence). The CDR3: CASGLGNQPQHF. The CDR3 coding sequence is TGTGCCAGTGGTCTGGGTAATCAGCCCCAGCATTTT.

In its sample, this clonotype was seen many times. CDR3 region: CSVEGASANNEQFF. CDR3 in DNA: TGCAGCGTTGAAGGAGCTAGCGCTAACAATGAGCAGTTCTTC. This rearrangement joins TRBV29-1 to TRBJ2-1; possibly TRBD2 for D (6 bases). CDR3 length: 14 residues. Trimming took 1 base from V and 5 from J, leaving 12 bases between them. CDR1 and CDR2 from the germline V gene are SQVTM and ANQGSEA.

The chain recombines TRBV29-1 with TRBJ1-1; 10 bases match TRBD1. Germline CDR1 is SQVTM and CDR2 is ANQGSEA. The ends lost 3 bases at V and 4 bases at J; junction bases unmatched: 2. This CDR3 is built from 13 residues. The CDR3 region is CSVEGQGSTEAFF. For the CDR3, the DNA is TGCAGCGTTGAGGGACAGGGGAGCACTGAAGCTTTCTTT.

This clonotype was seen a single time. The chain uses TRBV10-1 and TRBJ1-2; D unclear. The CDR3 spans 14 residues. Deletions cut 5 bases from V and 0 bases from J, with 10 bases between. CDR1 WNHNN and CDR2 SYGVQD come from the germline V gene (reference sequence). CDR3 in amino acids: CASSPRPTNYGYTF. CDR3 coding DNA: TGCGCCAGCAGTCCCAGGCCCACTAACTATGGCTACACCTTC.

This clonotype was picked up many times. The chain joins TRBV5-8 to TRBJ2-7; D remains ambiguous. This CDR3 has 11 residues. Germline CDR1 and CDR2: SGHTS and YDEGEE. V dropped 0 bases and J dropped 6 bases, with 4 bases sitting between them. CDR3 bases: TGTGCCAGCAGCTTGGGTCGCGAGCAGTACTTC. Protein: CASSLGREQYF.

J is TRBJ2-7 and V is TRBV19, with a weak D call TRBD1 (6 bases). Germline CDR1 reads LNHDA; CDR2 reads SQIVND (reference sequence). CDR3 length equals 14 residues. Trimming took 6 bases from V and 5 from J, leaving 17 bases between them. The CDR3 region has the DNA TGTGCCAGTAGCCCAAGACAGGTCGGGAACGAGCAGTACTTC. This translates into CASSPRQVGNEQYF.

The chain combines TRBV7-3 with TRBJ2-3; TRBD2 aligns across 7 bases. The junction had 10 bases not matched to a gene; V was cut back by 3 bases and J by 4 bases. Germline CDR1 and CDR2: SGHTA and FQGTGA. The CDR3 is made up of 16 amino acids. The CDR3 is CASSLSGVGRADTQYF. CDR3 coding DNA: TGTGCCAGCAGCTTGAGCGGGGTAGGTCGGGCAGATACGCAGTATTTT.

This chain connects TRBV24-1 to TRBJ2-3; TRBD2 agrees at 8 bases. The CDR3 consists of 15 residues. V lost 1 base to trimming and J lost 1 base; unmatched junction nucleotides: 0. The germline CDR1 and CDR2 sequences are KGHDR and SFDVKD. CDR3 region: CATSDFSGGTDTQYF. In DNA form, the CDR3 reads TGTGCCACCAGTGATTTTAGCGGGGGCACAGATACGCAGTATTTT.

The V gene is TRBV24-1, the J gene TRBJ2-7; the D gene is possibly TRBD1 (6 bases). Trimming took 5 bases from V and 2 from J, leaving 21 bases between them. Germline V CDR1 and CDR2: KGHDR, SFDVKD. CDR3 length equals 17 residues. The CDR3 is CATSGRGEGYNTYEQYF. For the CDR3, the DNA is TGTGCCACCAGTGGCAGGGGTGAAGGTTATAACACCTACGAGCAGTACTTC.

The V call is TRBV7-2, the J call TRBJ2-6; D remains ambiguous. The CDR3 is 16 residues long. V was cut by 1 base and J by 0 bases, with 7 bases left in between. CDR1 is SGHTA and CDR2 is FQGNSA in the germline V gene. The CDR3 reads CASSLDWSSGANVLTF. The DNA for the CDR3 is TGTGCCAGCAGCTTAGATTGGAGCTCTGGGGCCAACGTCCTGACTTTC. Complete variable domain (other parts from reference TRBV7-2 and TRBJ2-6): GAGVSQSPSNKVTEKGKDVELRCDPISGHTALYWYRQSLGQGLEFLIYFQGNSAPDKSGLPSDRFSAERTGGSVSTLTIQRTQQEDSAVYLCASSLDWSSGANVLTFGAGSRLTVL.

The V call is TRBV7-3, the J call TRBJ1-1, with D possibly being TRBD1 (6 bases). V lost 5 bases and J lost 1, with 14 bases in between. CDR1 and CDR2 from the germline V gene are SGHTA and FQGTGA. The CDR3 loop spans 15 amino acids. The CDR3 bases are TGTGCCAGCAGCGCCCGGGGGCGCGAGAACACTGAAGCTTTCTTT. Translation gives CASSARGRENTEAFF. Looking up the rest from reference TRBV7-3 and TRBJ1-1 gives the full variable domain: GAGVSQTPSNKVTEKGKYVELRCDPISGHTALYWYRQSLGQGPEFLIYFQGTGAADDSGLPNDRFFAVRPEGSVSTLKIQRTERGDSAVYLCASSARGRENTEAFFGQGTRLTVV.

Points on this clonotype: It is unclear where the CDR3 begins or ends on the DNA, so no DNA is shown, and the CDR3 is as TCRdb lists it. The rearrangement joins TRBV2 to TRBJ1-1. Germline V gene data show CDR1 as SNHLY and CDR2 as FYNNEI. The CDR3 contains 12 residues when both ends are counted. The CDR3 reads CASSILGTEAFF.

The chain couples TRBV6-5 to TRBJ1-5, with D unresolved. Germline V lookup: CDR1 MNHEY, CDR2 SVGAGI. This CDR3 is 13 amino acids long. The germline V and J ends were trimmed by 0 bases and 3 bases, with 3 bases remaining between them. The CDR3 DNA is TGTGCCAGCAGTTACTCTTTCAATCAGCCCCAGCATTTT. This sequence encodes CASSYSFNQPQHF.

This clonotype was found once. This chain joins TRBV9 and TRBJ2-1; possible D gene TRBD2, 6 bases. The CDR3 length is 13 residues. Germline lookup yields CDR1 SGDLS and CDR2 YYNGEE. Trimming left V 6 bases short and J 10 bases short, with 17 bases between. In DNA, the CDR3 is TGTGCCAGCAATGGGAGGCCCGGTTGGGAGCAGTTCTTC. The encoded protein is CASNGRPGWEQFF.

This clonotype has only one observation. The chain couples TRBV12-5 to TRBJ1-2, with 9 positions matching TRBD1. CDR3 size: 16 residues. Trimming took 0 bases from V and 6 from J; bases not matched to a gene: 8. The germline V gene encodes CDR1 LGHNT and CDR2 FRNRAP. The CDR3 loop reads CASGLVPPHRGHGYTF. CDR3 DNA: TGTGCTAGTGGTTTGGTACCACCACACAGGGGGCATGGCTACACCTTC.

The CDR3: CATGTEMNTEAFF. CDR3 in DNA: TGTGCCACCGGGACGGAAATGAACACTGAAGCTTTCTTT. The J gene is TRBJ1-1, the V gene TRBV10-3; a weak D match, TRBD1 (5 bases). The germline V and J ends were trimmed by 10 bases and 0 bases, with 12 bases remaining between them. CDR1 and CDR2 (germline): ENHRY, SYGVKD. The CDR3 loop spans 13 amino acids.

The chain is built from TRBV15 and TRBJ1-4; D gene ambiguous. The CDR3 covers 14 residues. Germline V gene sequence: CDR1 LNHNV, CDR2 YYDKDF (reference sequence). The V and J ends lost 4 bases and 7 bases respectively, with 13 bases between them. The CDR3: CATSIPTVVEKLFF. For the CDR3, the DNA is TGTGCCACCAGCATCCCAACGGTGGTTGAAAAACTGTTTTTT. The whole variable domain, remainder taken from reference TRBV15 and TRBJ1-4, is DAMVIQNPRYQVTQFGKPVTLSCSQTLNHNVMYWYQQKSSQAPKLLFHYYDKDFNNEADTPDNFQSRRPNTSFCFLDIRSPGLGDTAMYLCATSIPTVVEKLFFGSGTQLSVL.

The V call is TRBV5-1, the J call TRBJ1-1; D possibly corresponds to TRBD1 (6 bases). This CDR3 is built from 14 residues. Trimming removed 3 bases from V and 3 bases from J, with 12 bases in between. The V gene's germline CDR1 is SGHRS and CDR2 YFSETQ. The CDR3 bases are TGCGCCAGCAGCTCCACAGGGTACGACACTGAAGCTTTCTTT. This translates into CASSSTGYDTEAFF.

The sample holds one count of this clonotype. V usage is TRBV19 and J usage is TRBJ1-3; no definite D call. V lost 4 bases and J 0 bases, leaving 7 bases between the germline ends. Looked up from germline, CDR1 is LNHDA and CDR2 is SQIVND (reference sequence). The CDR3 has 14 residues. The CDR3 loop is CASSNRGSGNTIYF. The CDR3, as DNA: TGTGCCAGTAGTAATCGGGGCTCTGGAAACACCATATATTTT.

This clonotype was detected a few times. V and J are TRBV25-1 and TRBJ2-7, with D unclear. Trimming left V 4 bases short and J 3 bases short, with 16 bases between. CDR1 is MGHDK and CDR2 is SYGVNS in the germline V gene. This CDR3 comprises 15 residues. CDR3 loop: CASSGSWEGYYEQYF. Here the CDR3 DNA reads TGTGCCAGCAGTGGGAGTTGGGAAGGTTACTACGAGCAGTACTTC.

The sample holds a few counts of this clonotype. This chain joins TRBV24-1 and TRBJ2-3, with 9 positions matching TRBD1. The CDR3 totals 16 residues. The germline gives CDR1 KGHDR, CDR2 SFDVKD. V lost 2 bases, J lost 5 bases, and 7 bases stayed unmatched. CDR3: CATSDSLQGAGDTQYF. DNA of the CDR3: TGTGCCACCAGTGATTCCTTACAGGGGGCAGGAGATACGCAGTATTTT.

The chain links TRBV19 to TRBJ1-5; 10 bases are a match to TRBD1. CDR3 length: 19 residues. Unmatched junction bases numbered 11, after V lost 3 bases and J lost 0 bases. Germline V gene sequence: CDR1 LNHDA, CDR2 SQIVND (reference sequence). DNA for the CDR3: TGTGCCAGTAGTATCACCGGGACAGGGGAAACACGTAGCAATCAGCCCCAGCATTTT. Amino acids: CASSITGTGETRSNQPQHF.

This clonotype showed up just a few times. The rearrangement links TRBV20-1 to TRBJ1-6; a weak D match, TRBD1 (6 bases). Per the germline V gene, CDR1 is DFQATT and CDR2 is SNEGSKA (reference sequence). This CDR3 region has 16 residues. The germline V and J ends were trimmed by 6 bases and 3 bases, with 18 bases remaining between them. CDR3 nucleotides: TGCAGTGCCAGGCCAGGGGAGGAGGGCTATAATTCACCCCTCCACTTT. This encodes CSARPGEEGYNSPLHF.

The chain combines TRBV5-1 with TRBJ2-7; the D gene is possibly TRBD2 (7 bases). This CDR3 is 14 amino acids long. V was shortened by 2 bases and J by 0 bases, with 9 bases between the two germline ends. Germline loops: CDR1 SGHRS, CDR2 YFSETQ. CDR3 sequence reads: CASSFGGLSYEQYF. DNA for the CDR3: TGCGCCAGCAGCTTCGGGGGGCTCTCCTACGAGCAGTACTTC.

This rearrangement joins TRBV10-3 to TRBJ1-6; tentative D call: TRBD1 (6 bases). Trimming shortened V by 6 bases and J by 7 bases, and 13 bases separated the two germline ends. The CDR3 is 14 amino acids. Germline CDR1 and CDR2: ENHRY and SYGVKD. CDR3 sequence (DNA): TGTGCCATCAGGGCGAGGACAGAGAATTCACCCCTCCACTTT. Translated: CAIRARTENSPLHF.

This chain connects TRBV19 to TRBJ2-5, with TRBD1 as a possible D gene (6 bases). The CDR3 has 13 amino acids. The ends were cut back, 7 bases at V and 7 bases at J, with 16 bases in the middle. The V gene's germline CDR1 is LNHDA and CDR2 SQIVND (reference sequence). CDR3 coding DNA: TGTGCCAGTATGGAACAGGGTGGTTTGACCCAGTACTTC. As protein: CASMEQGGLTQYF.